This T cell receptor (beta chain) was captured by sequencing in a study of shared clonotypes between healthy human individuals. The study's findings and limits: Incomplete sequencing of sorted subsets was indicated by rarefaction despite large depth.

A word on this clone: Its antigen remains unidentified.

The CDR3 is made up of 15 amino acids. J gave up 3 bases and V 2 bases, and 5 bases lay outside the gene matches. Germline V lookup: CDR1 LNHDA, CDR2 SQIVND (reference sequence). Only in-frame clones appear in the TCRdb table, and some are missing; sequencing was by immunoSEQ multiplex PCR. The sample lists around 700,000 clones, about two thirds occurring once. The V call is TRBV19, the J call TRBJ2-7; 9 positions agree with TRBD1. The receptor comes from a woman in her twenties or thirties in good health. What was sequenced was memory CD4+ T cells sorted from blood. As for subset: CD45RA-negative fraction. The CDR3 protein is CASSIPGQGSYEQYF. The CDR3, as DNA: TGTGCCAGTAGTATACCCGGACAGGGGAGCTACGAGCAGTACTTC.